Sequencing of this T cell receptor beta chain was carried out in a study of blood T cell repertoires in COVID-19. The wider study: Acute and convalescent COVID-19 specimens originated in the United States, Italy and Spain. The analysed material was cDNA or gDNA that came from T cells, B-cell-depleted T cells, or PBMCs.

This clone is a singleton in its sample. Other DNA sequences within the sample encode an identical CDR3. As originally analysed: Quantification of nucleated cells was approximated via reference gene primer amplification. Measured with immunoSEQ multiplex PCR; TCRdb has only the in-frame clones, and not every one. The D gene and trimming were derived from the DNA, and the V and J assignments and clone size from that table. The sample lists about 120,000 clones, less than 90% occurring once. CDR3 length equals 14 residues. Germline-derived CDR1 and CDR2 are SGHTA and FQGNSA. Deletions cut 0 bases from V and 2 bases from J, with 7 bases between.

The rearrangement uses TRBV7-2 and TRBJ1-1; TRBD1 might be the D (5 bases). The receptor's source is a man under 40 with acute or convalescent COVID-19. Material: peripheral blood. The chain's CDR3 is CASSLAGGNTEAFF. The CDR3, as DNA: TGTGCCAGCAGCTTAGCGGGGGGAAACACTGAAGCTTTCTTT.